Below are 20 T cell receptor beta chains sequenced from a single sample in a study of blood T cells in healthy people across ages (dated by TCRdb to between 2014 and 2017). Preparation of the library involved 5' RACE. The sample was run on an Illumina HiSeq 2500. The second PCR ran for roughly 6 to 11 cycles and used a J-beta primer mix along with a sample-barcoded 5' primer. TCRdb reanalyzed the raw reads on its own, using fastp at Q25 for trimming and MiXCR for clone calling, and kept in-frame beta chains. Identical CDR3 protein sequences are pooled into one entry, listed with their most common genes and DNA. The sample includes 900,000 to 950,000 distinct CDR3 sequences, with almost 30% observed a single time. The biggest ten clones account for more than 8.5% of the sample. Another study also made use of these data, one on T cells of mothers and their children.

Sequenced: blood. The source of these receptors is a woman aged 40-49 years in good health.

For this clonotype: Being one base from a much bigger clone, this may be a read error. This chain joins TRBV18 and TRBJ2-6; D may be TRBD1 (5 bases). Germline CDR1 reads KGHSH; CDR2 reads LQKENI. The CDR3 has 15 residues. CDR3 residues: CASFWGDSGANVRTF. Written as DNA, the CDR3 is TGTGCCAGTTTTTGGGGTGACTCTGGGGCCAACGTCCGGACTTTC.

As for this clonotype: A much larger clone lies a single base off, so this may be a read error. The chain carries TRBV29-1 and TRBJ2-3, with D possibly being TRBD1 or TRBD2 (5 bases each). Germline-derived CDR1 and CDR2 are SQVTM and ANQGSEA. Trimming took 7 bases from V and 3 from J, leaving 11 bases between them. CDR3 length: 12 amino acids. CDR3 coding DNA: TGCAGCGGTCCCTGGGGGACAGATACGCAGTATTTT. This translates into CSGPWGTDTQYF.

A remark on this clonotype: It may be a read error: a sequence one base away is much more abundant. This chain connects TRBV6-6 to TRBJ2-5, with D hard to call. Between the trimmed V and J ends, which lost 5 bases and 5 bases, there was a span of 12 bases. Germline V gene sequence: CDR1 MNHNY, CDR2 SVGAGI (reference sequence). This CDR3 is 13 amino acids long. CDR3 sequence reads: CASSTPVAETQYF. CDR3 DNA sequence: TGTGCCAGCAGTACACCGGTGGCGGAGACCCAGTACTTC.

This clonotype was picked up many times. The V and J genes are TRBV6-2 or TRBV6-3 and TRBJ2-7, with 11 bases that match TRBD1. Germline lookup yields CDR1 MNHEY and CDR2 SVGEGT. The ends lost 4 bases at V and 0 bases at J; junction bases unmatched: 5. This CDR3 contains 16 residues. The CDR3 region is CASSSPGQGGSYEQYF. The CDR3 DNA follows: TGTGCCAGCAGTTCCCCGGGACAGGGGGGCTCCTACGAGCAGTACTTC.

There are a few counts of this clonotype. CDR3 in amino acids: CASSANQAAPGANVLTF. The CDR3 DNA is TGTGCCAGCAGCGCCAATCAAGCCGCTCCTGGGGCCAACGTCCTGACTTTC. The chain joins TRBV9 to TRBJ2-6, with unresolved D. The CDR3 loop spans 17 amino acids. Germline CDR1 SGDLS, CDR2 YYNGEE. V lost 3 bases to trimming and J lost 2 bases, with 15 bases between them.

For this clonotype: A much larger clone differs by one base, so this may be a read error. The V and J genes are TRBV5-1 and TRBJ1-2; no clear D gene. From germline, CDR1 is SGHRS and CDR2 YFSETQ. Between the trimmed V and J ends, which lost 0 bases and 6 bases, there was a span of 12 bases. The CDR3 loop spans 14 amino acids. The CDR3 DNA reads as TGCGCCAGCAGCTTGGTCCCAGATGACAATGGCTACACCTTC. It encodes CASSLVPDDNGYTF.

In regard to this clonotype: A read error may account for a junction end that differs from germline. V and J are TRBV7-6 and TRBJ1-1; D gene unclear. This CDR3 spans 14 amino acids. Germline CDR1 SGHVS, CDR2 FNYEAQ. The CDR3 DNA follows: TGTGTCAGCAGCTCCTACCGGGGGAACACTGAAGCTTTCTTT. Translating gives CVSSSYRGNTEAFF.

This clonotype was recorded at least ten times. This chain uses TRBV20-1 with TRBJ2-1; D may be TRBD2 (7 bases). The CDR3 is made up of 15 amino acids. Germline V gene sequence: CDR1 DFQATT, CDR2 SNEGSKA (reference sequence). V lost 3 bases to trimming and J lost 8 bases, with 20 bases between them. CDR3 DNA sequence: TGCAGTGCTAGTAGTTTGGTCGGGGGGCAGCATGAGCAGTTCTTC. Its translation: CSASSLVGGQHEQFF.

The chain combines TRBV3-1 with TRBJ1-4, with 7 bases matching TRBD1. The CDR3 has 14 residues. After removal of 6 bases from V and 2 bases from J, the junction contained 3 bases not matched to a gene. The germline V gene has CDR1 LGHDT and CDR2 YNNKEL (reference sequence). The CDR3 DNA reads as TGTGCCAGCAGGAGGGACAGTACTAATGAAAAACTGTTTTTT. This translates into CASRRDSTNEKLFF.

In this sample, this clonotype turned up a few times. V usage is TRBV3-1 and J usage is TRBJ2-1; D ambiguous. The V end lost 11 bases, the J end lost 3 bases, and 17 bases lay between the germline ends. CDR1 and CDR2 from the germline V gene are LGHDT and YNNKEL (reference sequence). The CDR3 covers 14 residues. The CDR3 loop is CAGSPPDHYNEQFF. DNA for the CDR3: TGTGCCGGTAGCCCCCCGGACCACTACAATGAGCAGTTCTTC.

This clonotype was observed a few times. J is TRBJ2-5 and V is TRBV6-2 or TRBV6-3; 7 bases match TRBD2. In germline, CDR1 is MNHEY, CDR2 SVGEGT. The CDR3 spans 14 residues. V lost 5 bases, J lost 4 bases, and 7 bases stayed unmatched. The CDR3 bases are TGTGCCAGCAGTACGACTAGCTTCACAGAGACCCAGTACTTC. It codes for CASSTTSFTETQYF.

At least ten counts were recorded for this clonotype. This chain links TRBV11-2 with TRBJ2-7, with a possible D match to TRBD1 (6 bases). Trimming took 1 base from V and 0 from J, leaving 7 bases between them. This CDR3 comprises 14 residues. Germline values: CDR1 SGHAT, CDR2 FQNNGV. CDR3 sequence (DNA): TGTGCCAGCAGCTTAGTCAGGGGCTCCTACGAGCAGTACTTC. Its translation: CASSLVRGSYEQYF.

In its sample, this clonotype was seen a few times. The V call is TRBV4-1, the J call TRBJ1-1; D unclear. Germline-derived CDR1 and CDR2 are MGHRA and YSYEKL. CDR3 length equals 16 residues. V was trimmed by 4 bases and J by 1 base, leaving 16 bases between them. As DNA, the CDR3 is TGCGCCAGCAGCCCCCTCGAGGCTTCAACGAACACTGAAGCTTTCTTT. It codes for CASSPLEASTNTEAFF.

V and J are TRBV19 and TRBJ2-7, with 9 nucleotides matching TRBD1. Unmatched junction bases numbered 6, after V lost 5 bases and J lost 1 base. Per the germline V gene, CDR1 is LNHDA and CDR2 is SQIVND (reference sequence). The CDR3 runs to 15 residues. The CDR3 spells CASSVDRGLSYEQYF. The CDR3 bases are TGTGCCAGTAGTGTGGACAGGGGCCTTTCCTACGAGCAGTACTTC.

This clonotype was recorded at least ten times. The V gene is TRBV7-8, the J gene TRBJ2-7; D might be TRBD2 (5 bases). Trimming removed 2 bases from V and 0 bases from J, with 11 bases in between. The CDR3 length is 15 residues. Germline loops: CDR1 SGHVS, CDR2 FQNEAQ. CDR3 coding DNA: TGTGCCAGCAGCTTAAGTAGTAGCGTCTCCTACGAGCAGTACTTC. Protein sequence: CASSLSSSVSYEQYF.

This chain uses TRBV18 with TRBJ2-3, with 8 nucleotides matching TRBD2. J was trimmed by 0 bases and V by 5 bases; bases with no gene match: 4. The V gene's germline CDR1 is KGHSH and CDR2 LQKENI. This CDR3 has 15 amino acids. The chain's CDR3 is CASSAIAGSTDTQYF. DNA for the CDR3: TGTGCCAGCTCAGCCATAGCGGGGAGCACAGATACGCAGTATTTT.

Comment on this clonotype: One end of the junction fails to match germline, which may point to a read error. The rearrangement links TRBV12-3 or TRBV12-4 to TRBJ1-1; D not resolved. The CDR3 extends over 16 amino acids. The CDR3 sequence: CASSFLQVPSTTGAFF. In DNA, the CDR3 is TGTGCCAGCAGTTTTCTGCAGGTCCCCTCAACTACTGGAGCTTTCTTT.

The genes are TRBV6-6 and TRBJ2-7, with 8 bases identical to TRBD1. Losses at the gene ends were 4 bases for V and 0 bases for J; bases not matched to a gene: 5. The CDR3 consists of 15 residues. The V gene's germline CDR1 is MNHNY and CDR2 SVGAGI (reference sequence). The CDR3 region is CASSCDRGISYEQYF. CDR3 nucleotide sequence: TGTGCCAGCAGTTGCGACAGGGGAATCTCCTACGAGCAGTACTTC.

This clonotype showed up many times. This chain links TRBV28 with TRBJ1-5, with D tentatively TRBD1 (5 bases). This CDR3 is 13 amino acids long. Germline-derived CDR1 and CDR2 are MDHEN and SYDVKM. Trimming shortened V by 8 bases and J by 4 bases, and 12 bases separated the two germline ends. CDR3: CASRDGLNQPQHF. The DNA for the CDR3 is TGTGCCAGCCGGGACGGTCTGAATCAGCCCCAGCATTTT.

This sequence joins TRBV2 and TRBJ1-6; 8 bases are shared with TRBD1. This CDR3 comprises 15 residues. V dropped 5 bases and J dropped 7; count of bases not matched to a gene: 7. Germline CDR1 is SNHLY and CDR2 is FYNNEI. The CDR3 nucleotides read TGTGCCAGCAGTTCCCAGGGGGCCCAGAATTCACCCCTCCACTTT. It specifies CASSSQGAQNSPLHF.